These T cell receptor beta chains were read from a single sample in a study of T-cell memory formation after mild COVID-19. From the 5' RACE reads, TCRdb called clonotypes with MiXCR, one entry per CDR3 protein. The sample includes approximately 100,000 distinct CDR3 sequences, around an eighth of them seen just once. The sample comprised PBMCs or a T cell subset sorted from them (not recorded which). The receptors here all came from an adult woman who had mild COVID-19 (a few samples of this study predate the infection). Cell type and time point are not known. CDR3s include the opening cysteine and the closing phenylalanine or tryptophan. The order of the fields is J gene, D gene, V gene, clone size, CDR3 DNA, CDR3 protein. D genes are given only for firm matches. The listing skips clone size in some rows; elsewhere it reads once, few, many or a size class.

>TRBJ2-7|.|TRBV20-1|.
TGCAGTGCTTCGTCCCGAGAGGCGCAGGAAAGGAACGAGCAGTACTTC
CSASSREAQERNEQYF
>TRBJ2-1|.|TRBV29-1|.
TGCAGCGTTGAGCAGGGTGAGCAGTTCTTC
CSVEQGEQFF
>TRBJ2-7|.|TRBV7-2|many
TGTGCCAGCAGCTGGGGGTCCTCCTACGAGCAGTACTTC
CASSWGSSYEQYF
>TRBJ1-2|.|TRBV6-5|few
TGTGCCAGCAGTTACTCGGGGATGGGGGCCTATGGCTACACCTTC
CASSYSGMGAYGYTF
>TRBJ2-7|TRBD2|TRBV27|.
TGTGCCAGCAGTTTATATCCTAGCGGGAGGGTCTACGAGCAGTACTTC
CASSLYPSGRVYEQYF
>TRBJ2-1|TRBD2|TRBV12-3/TRBV12-4|.
TGTGCCAGCAGTTCGGGAGCGGGAGGGCAAGGGTACAATGAGCAGTTCTTC
CASSSGAGGQGYNEQFF
>TRBJ2-2|.|TRBV29-1|.
TGCAGCGTTGAGCCCGACACCGGGGAGCTGTTTTTT
CSVEPDTGELFF
>TRBJ2-7|.|TRBV27|.
TGTGCCAGCAGTTTCTCAGACGGGACCTACGAGCAGTACTTC
CASSFSDGTYEQYF
>TRBJ2-1|TRBD2|TRBV15|.
TGTGCCACCAGCAGAGGCCCTACAGCAGCGGGGGGGTGGAATGAGCAGTTCTTC
CATSRGPTAAGGWNEQFF
>TRBJ2-7|.|TRBV4-3|few
TGCGCCAGCAGCCCCGGGGACGGAACCTACGAGCAGTACTTC
CASSPGDGTYEQYF
>TRBJ1-1|.|TRBV4-1|.
TGCGCCAGCAGCCAAGACCGGGTGTTGGCGGTGAACACTGAAGCTTTCTTT
CASSQDRVLAVNTEAFF
>TRBJ2-7|TRBD2|TRBV7-6|few
TGTGCCAGCAGCTTAGCGGCGGGAGGGGACTCCTACGAGCAGTACTTC
CASSLAAGGDSYEQYF
>TRBJ1-2|.|TRBV12-3/TRBV12-4|few
TGTGCCAGCAGTTTTAACGGTGACCCTTACTATGGCTACACCTTC
CASSFNGDPYYGYTF
>TRBJ2-5|.|TRBV3-1|many
TGTGCCAGCAGCCACGGGTGGCAAGAGACCCAGTACTTC
CASSHGWQETQYF
>TRBJ2-7|TRBD1|TRBV7-9|many
TGTGCCAGCAGCCCTACTGACAGGGGTCCTTACGAGCAGTACTTC
CASSPTDRGPYEQYF
>TRBJ2-1|.|TRBV19|.
TGTGCCAGTAGTATAAGGGGCGGGCCAGGGAATGAGCAGTTCTTC
CASSIRGGPGNEQFF
>TRBJ2-1|.|TRBV7-8|.
TGTGCCAGCAGCTTTGATAGCCCCTCAGGGAATGAGCAGTTCTTC
CASSFDSPSGNEQFF
>TRBJ2-7|TRBD2|TRBV27|.
TGTGCCAGCAGTCCCGACGGGACTAGCGGGAGTGGAATGGAGTACTTC
CASSPDGTSGSGMEYF
>TRBJ2-7|TRBD1|TRBV10-3|.
TGTGCCATCAGTGAGACACTGGACAGGGTCTCCTACGAGCAGTACTTC
CAISETLDRVSYEQYF
>TRBJ1-1|.|TRBV5-6|.
TGTGCCAGCAGCTTGGAGGGTCGCGGGCCCACTGAAGCTTTCTTT
CASSLEGRGPTEAFF
>TRBJ2-7|.|TRBV24-1|.
TGTGCCACCAGTGATCTAGGAAGCGAGCAGTACTTC
CATSDLGSEQYF
>TRBJ1-2|TRBD1|TRBV4-1|.
TGCGCCAGCAGCCAACGACAGGGGACTTATGGCTACACCTTC
CASSQRQGTYGYTF
>TRBJ2-7|TRBD2|TRBV7-9|many
TGTGCCAGCAGCCCGGCGGGGTTAGCGGGATCCTACGAGCAGTACTTC
CASSPAGLAGSYEQYF
>TRBJ1-2|TRBD1|TRBV4-1|.
TGCGCCAGCAGCCAACCCCCGGGACAGGACTACACCTTC
CASSQPPGQDYTF
>TRBJ1-5|.|TRBV4-2|few
TGTGCCAGCAGCCAAGAATTGGGGGCCTGGAATCAGCCCCAGCATTTT
CASSQELGAWNQPQHF
>TRBJ1-1|.|TRBV9|few
TGTGCCAGCGGGCGGGAGGGGACTGAAGCTTTCTTT
CASGREGTEAFF
>TRBJ2-5|TRBD2|TRBV6-5|.
TGTGCCAGCAGTTACCCAGGGGAGCGGGAGGCCCGAGAGACCCAGTACTTC
CASSYPGEREARETQYF
>TRBJ2-2|.|TRBV9|few
TGTGCCAGCAGCGTAGGATCCGCTGCGAACACCGGGGAGCTGTTTTTT
CASSVGSAANTGELFF
>TRBJ2-3|.|TRBV18|.
TGTGCCAGCTCACCACCGGCGACAGATACGCAGTATTTT
CASSPPATDTQYF
>TRBJ2-1|TRBD1|TRBV18|few
TGTGCCAGCTCACGGACAGACAGGGATCCTTACAATGAGCAGTTCTTC
CASSRTDRDPYNEQFF
>TRBJ2-2|.|TRBV19|.
TGTGCCAGTAGAAAGAACACCGGGGAGCTGTTTTTT
CASRKNTGELFF
>TRBJ2-1|.|TRBV7-6|.
TGTGCCAGCAGCTTAGAACAGGGTTACAATGAGCAGTTCTTC
CASSLEQGYNEQFF
>TRBJ2-1|.|TRBV12-3/TRBV12-4|many
TGTGCCAGCAGTATCCAACCCTCCGGAGAGCAGTTCTTC
CASSIQPSGEQFF
>TRBJ2-7|.|TRBV2|many
TGTGCCAGCAGTGAAGCCTACGAGCAGTACTTC
CASSEAYEQYF
>TRBJ2-3|.|TRBV29-1|few
TGCAGCGTTGAAGTGTCGGATACGCAGTATTTT
CSVEVSDTQYF
>TRBJ2-7|.|TRBV12-3/TRBV12-4|few
TGTGCCAGCAGTTTGAATCCCCACGAGCAGTACTTC
CASSLNPHEQYF
>TRBJ2-5|.|TRBV6-6|few
TGTGCCAGCAGTTACAGGTCGACAGAGCAAGAGACCCAGTACTTC
CASSYRSTEQETQYF
>TRBJ1-5|.|TRBV25-1|.
TGTGCCAGCAGTGTGGTGGGGAGCAATCAGCCCCAGCATTTT
CASSVVGSNQPQHF
>TRBJ2-5|.|TRBV9|.
TGTGCCAGCAGCCCTGGGGGGGCCCTAGTGGAGACCCAGTACTTC
CASSPGGALVETQYF
>TRBJ2-5|.|TRBV18|few
TGTGCCAGCTCACCGGGTCCGGGAGAGACCCAGTACTTC
CASSPGPGETQYF